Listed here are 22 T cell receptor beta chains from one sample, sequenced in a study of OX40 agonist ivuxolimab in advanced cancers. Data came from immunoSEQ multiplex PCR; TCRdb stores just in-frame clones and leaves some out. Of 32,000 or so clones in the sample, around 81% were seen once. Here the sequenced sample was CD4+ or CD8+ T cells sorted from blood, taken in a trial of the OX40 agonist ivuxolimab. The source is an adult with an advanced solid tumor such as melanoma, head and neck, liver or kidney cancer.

The CDR3: CASSLESSGVNEQFF. The CDR3 bases are TGTGCCAGCAGCTTGGAGAGTAGCGGGGTCAATGAGCAGTTCTTC. The V gene is TRBV5-5, the J gene TRBJ2-1; 8 bases map to TRBD2. The J segment lost 6 bases and the V segment lost 0 bases, leaving 5 bases of the junction unmatched. Germline V CDR1 and CDR2: SGHKS, YYEKEE (reference sequence). The CDR3 runs 15 residues.

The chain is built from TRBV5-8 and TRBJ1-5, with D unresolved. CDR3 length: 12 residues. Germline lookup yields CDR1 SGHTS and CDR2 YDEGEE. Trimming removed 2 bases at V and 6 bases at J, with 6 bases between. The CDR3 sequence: CASSLRGQPQHF. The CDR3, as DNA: TGTGCCAGCAGCTTACGGGGTCAGCCCCAGCATTTT.

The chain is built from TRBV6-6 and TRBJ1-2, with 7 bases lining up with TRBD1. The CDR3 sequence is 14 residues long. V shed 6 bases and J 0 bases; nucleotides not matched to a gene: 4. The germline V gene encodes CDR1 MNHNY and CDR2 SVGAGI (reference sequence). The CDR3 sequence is CASSGQASNYGYTF. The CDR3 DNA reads TGTGCCAGCAGCGGACAGGCGTCTAACTATGGCTACACCTTC.

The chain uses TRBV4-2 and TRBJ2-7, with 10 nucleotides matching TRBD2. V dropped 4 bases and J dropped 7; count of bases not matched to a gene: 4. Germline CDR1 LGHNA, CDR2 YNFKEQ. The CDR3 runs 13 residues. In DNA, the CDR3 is TGTGCCAGCAGCCCCCGACTAGCGGGTGAGCAGTACTTC. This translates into CASSPRLAGEQYF.

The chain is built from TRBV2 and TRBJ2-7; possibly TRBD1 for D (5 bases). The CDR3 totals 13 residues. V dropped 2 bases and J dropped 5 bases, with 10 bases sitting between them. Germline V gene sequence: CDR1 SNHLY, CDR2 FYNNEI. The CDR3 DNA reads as TGTGCCAGCAGTGAATGGGTAGGGGACGAGCAGTACTTC. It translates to CASSEWVGDEQYF.

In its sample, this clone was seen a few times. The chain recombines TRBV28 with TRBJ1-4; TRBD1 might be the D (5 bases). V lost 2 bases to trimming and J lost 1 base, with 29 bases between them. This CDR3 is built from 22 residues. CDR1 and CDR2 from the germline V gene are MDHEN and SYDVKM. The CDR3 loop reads CASSLTLGPGHYRGETNEKLFF. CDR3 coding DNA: TGTGCCAGCAGTTTAACCCTCGGGCCAGGCCATTATAGAGGGGAAACTAATGAAAAACTGTTTTTT.

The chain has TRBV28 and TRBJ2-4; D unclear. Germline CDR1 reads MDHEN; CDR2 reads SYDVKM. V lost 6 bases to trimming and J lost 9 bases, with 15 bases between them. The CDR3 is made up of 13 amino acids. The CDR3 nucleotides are TGTGCCAGCAGCCCCAGGACCCCTGGCATTCAGTACTTC. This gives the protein CASSPRTPGIQYF.

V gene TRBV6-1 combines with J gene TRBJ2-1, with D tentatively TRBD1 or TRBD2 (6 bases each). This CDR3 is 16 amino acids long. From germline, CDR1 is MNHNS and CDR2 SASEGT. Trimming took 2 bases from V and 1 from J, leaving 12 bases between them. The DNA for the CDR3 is TGTGCCAGCAGTGAATTTGAGGGGGGATCCTACAATGAGCAGTTCTTC. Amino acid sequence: CASSEFEGGSYNEQFF.

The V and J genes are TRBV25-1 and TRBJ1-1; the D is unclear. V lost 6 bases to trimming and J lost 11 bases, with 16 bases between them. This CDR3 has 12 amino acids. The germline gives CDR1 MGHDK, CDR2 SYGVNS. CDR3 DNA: TGTGCCAGCAGCGACACCCGTTTGAACGCTTTCTTT. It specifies CASSDTRLNAFF.

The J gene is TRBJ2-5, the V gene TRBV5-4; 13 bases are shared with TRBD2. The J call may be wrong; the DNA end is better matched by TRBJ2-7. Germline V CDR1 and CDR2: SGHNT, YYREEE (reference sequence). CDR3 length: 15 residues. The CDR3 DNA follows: TGTGCCAGCAGCCCGGGACTAGCGGGGTTCTACGAGCAGTACTTC. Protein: CASSPGLAGFYEQYF.

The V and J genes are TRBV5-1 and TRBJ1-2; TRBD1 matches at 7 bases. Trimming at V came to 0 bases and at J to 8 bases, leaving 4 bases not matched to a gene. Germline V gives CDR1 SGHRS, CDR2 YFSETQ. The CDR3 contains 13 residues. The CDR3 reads CASSLGQGNGYTF. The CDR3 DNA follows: TGCGCCAGCAGCTTGGGACAGGGAAACGGCTACACCTTC.

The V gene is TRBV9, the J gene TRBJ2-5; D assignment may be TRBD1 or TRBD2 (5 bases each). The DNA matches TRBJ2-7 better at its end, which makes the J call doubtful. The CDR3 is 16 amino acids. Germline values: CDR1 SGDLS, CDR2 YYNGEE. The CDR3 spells CASSVAGTQSSYEQYF. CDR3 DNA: TGTGCCAGCAGCGTCGCCGGGACGCAGAGCTCCTACGAGCAGTACTTC.

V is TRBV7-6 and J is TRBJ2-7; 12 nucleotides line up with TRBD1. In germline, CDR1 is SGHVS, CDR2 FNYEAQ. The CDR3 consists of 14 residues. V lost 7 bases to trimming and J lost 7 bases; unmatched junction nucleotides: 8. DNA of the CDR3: TGTGCCAGCACCCCGGGACAGGGGGCTCGTGAGCAGTACTTC. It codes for CASTPGQGAREQYF.

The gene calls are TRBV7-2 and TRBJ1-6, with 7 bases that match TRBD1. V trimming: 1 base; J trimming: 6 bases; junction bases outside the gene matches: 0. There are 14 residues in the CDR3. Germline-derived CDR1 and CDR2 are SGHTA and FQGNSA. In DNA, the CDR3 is TGTGCCAGCAGCTTAGACAGGGGTAATTCACCCCTCCACTTT. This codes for CASSLDRGNSPLHF.

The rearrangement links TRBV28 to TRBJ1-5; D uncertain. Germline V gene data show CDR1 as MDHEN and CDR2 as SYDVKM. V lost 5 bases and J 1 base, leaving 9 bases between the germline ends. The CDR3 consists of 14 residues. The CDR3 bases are TGTGCCAGCAGTATTACAGTGAGCAATCAGCCCCAGCATTTT. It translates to CASSITVSNQPQHF.

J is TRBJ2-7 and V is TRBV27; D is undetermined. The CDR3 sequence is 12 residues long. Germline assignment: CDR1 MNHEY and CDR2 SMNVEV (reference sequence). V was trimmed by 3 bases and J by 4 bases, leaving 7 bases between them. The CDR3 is CASSLYGYEQYF. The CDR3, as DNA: TGTGCCAGCAGTTTGTACGGGTACGAGCAGTACTTC.

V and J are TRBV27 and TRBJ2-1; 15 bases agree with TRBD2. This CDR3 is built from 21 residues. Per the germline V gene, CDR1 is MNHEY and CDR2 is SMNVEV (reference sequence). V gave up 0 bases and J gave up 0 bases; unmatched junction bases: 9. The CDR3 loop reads CASSLSRGLAGGRFSYNEQFF. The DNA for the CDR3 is TGTGCCAGCAGTTTATCGCGGGGACTAGCGGGAGGACGATTCTCCTACAATGAGCAGTTCTTC.

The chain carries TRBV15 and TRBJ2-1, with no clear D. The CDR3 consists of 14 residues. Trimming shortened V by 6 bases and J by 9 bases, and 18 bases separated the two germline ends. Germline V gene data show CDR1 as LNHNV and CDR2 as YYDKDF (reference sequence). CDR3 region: CATSRPGSSSEQFF. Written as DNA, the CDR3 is TGTGCCACCAGTAGACCGGGCTCCTCGAGTGAGCAGTTCTTC.

CDR3 sequence: CAISLGLAVNTGELFF. The CDR3 DNA is TGTGCCATCAGCCTCGGACTAGCGGTGAACACCGGGGAGCTGTTTTTT. The chain couples TRBV10-3 to TRBJ2-2; TRBD2 matches at 10 bases. V trimming: 6 bases; J trimming: 1 base; junction bases outside the gene matches: 5. The CDR3 consists of 16 residues. Germline CDR1 is ENHRY and CDR2 is SYGVKD.

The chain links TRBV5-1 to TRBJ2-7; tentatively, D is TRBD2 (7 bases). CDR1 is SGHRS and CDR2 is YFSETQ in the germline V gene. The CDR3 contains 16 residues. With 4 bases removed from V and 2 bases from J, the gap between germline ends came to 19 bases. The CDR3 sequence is CASSTSVGGEAYEQYF. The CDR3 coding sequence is TGCGCCAGCAGCACGTCGGTAGGGGGGGAGGCCTACGAGCAGTACTTC.

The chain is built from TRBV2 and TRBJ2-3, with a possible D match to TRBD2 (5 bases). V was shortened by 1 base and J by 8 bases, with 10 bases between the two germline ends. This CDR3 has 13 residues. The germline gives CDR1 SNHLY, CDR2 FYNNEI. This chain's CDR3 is CASSEVAGGTQYF. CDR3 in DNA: TGTGCCAGCAGTGAAGTGGCGGGTGGTACGCAGTATTTT.

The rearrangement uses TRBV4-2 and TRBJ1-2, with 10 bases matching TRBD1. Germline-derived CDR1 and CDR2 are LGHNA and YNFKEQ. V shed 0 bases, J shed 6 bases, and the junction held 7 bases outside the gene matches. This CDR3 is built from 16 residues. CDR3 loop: CASSQDPWTGGDGYTF. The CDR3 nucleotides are TGTGCCAGCAGCCAAGACCCCTGGACAGGGGGGGATGGCTACACCTTC.